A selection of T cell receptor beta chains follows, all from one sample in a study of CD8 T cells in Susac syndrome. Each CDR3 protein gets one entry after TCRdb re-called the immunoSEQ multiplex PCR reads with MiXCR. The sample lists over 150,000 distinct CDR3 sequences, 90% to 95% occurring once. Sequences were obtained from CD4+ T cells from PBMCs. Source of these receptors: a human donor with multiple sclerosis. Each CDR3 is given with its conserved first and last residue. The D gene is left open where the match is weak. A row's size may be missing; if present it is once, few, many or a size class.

TGTGCCATCAGTGGGACGGGGAACACTGAAGCTTTCTTT | CAISGTGNTEAFF | TRBV10-3 | . | TRBJ1-1 | once
TGTGCCAGCAGCTCCACAGGGGGCTCTGAGACCCAGTACTTC | CASSSTGGSETQYF | TRBV7-3 | TRBD1 | TRBJ2-5 | .
TGTGCCAGCAGCTACCTCAGGGGTGAAGCTTTCTTT | CASSYLRGEAFF | TRBV6-2/TRBV6-3 | . | TRBJ1-1 | few
TGCAGTGCTAGTAGCGGGCCCTCCTACAATGAGCAGTTCTTC | CSASSGPSYNEQFF | TRBV20-1 | TRBD2 | TRBJ2-1 | .
TGTGCCAGTAGTACACGTGGGGGCTTCGAACAGTTCTTC | CASSTRGGFEQFF | TRBV19 | . | TRBJ2-1 | .
TGTGCCAGCAGCTTAAACAGGGGAGACGGGGAGCAGTTCTTC | CASSLNRGDGEQFF | TRBV11-1 | TRBD1 | TRBJ2-1 | .
TGTGCCAGCTCACATGACCGGGACGTCAACACCGGGGAGCTGTTTTTT | CASSHDRDVNTGELFF | TRBV18 | . | TRBJ2-2 | .
TGTGCCAGCAGCCATCTCTCTGCCTATGGCTACACCTTC | CASSHLSAYGYTF | TRBV14 | . | TRBJ1-2 | .
TGTGCCAGCAGTCCCCTTCGGAGGGCAGACACCATATATTTT | CASSPLRRADTIYF | TRBV27 | . | TRBJ1-3 | .
TGTGCCAGCAGCACCCGGCAGGCGAGCTCCTACGAGCAGTACTTC | CASSTRQASSYEQYF | TRBV6-6 | . | TRBJ2-7 | .
TGCAGCGTTGCCGGGACAGGGGGCGTTAGGAACGAGCAGTACTTC | CSVAGTGGVRNEQYF | TRBV29-1 | TRBD1 | TRBJ2-7 | .
TGTGCCAGCAAAATGAGCTCTGGGGCCAACGTCCTGACTTTC | CASKMSSGANVLTF | TRBV28 | . | TRBJ2-6 | .
TGCAGCGTTGAGGACCAGGACAGGGGTTACGAGCAGTACTTC | CSVEDQDRGYEQYF | TRBV29-1 | TRBD1 | TRBJ2-7 | .
TGTGCCAGCAGCTTAGGCGCGGGAAACACCATATATTTT | CASSLGAGNTIYF | TRBV7-9 | . | TRBJ1-3 | .
TGTGCCAGCAGTTTCCCGACAGGGGGCTACGAGCAGTACTTC | CASSFPTGGYEQYF | TRBV28 | TRBD1 | TRBJ2-7 | .
TGTGCCAGCAGTAATTTCGGCGGGAGTATCGAGACCCAGTACTTC | CASSNFGGSIETQYF | TRBV2 | TRBD2 | TRBJ2-5 | .
TGCGCCAGCAGCCAAGATCCGTCGGGGCTAGATCGGATGGACTATGGCTACACCTTC | CASSQDPSGLDRMDYGYTF | TRBV4-3 | . | TRBJ1-2 | .
TGTGCCAGCAGCCAAGGGAGGTACCAAGAGACCCAGTACTTC | CASSQGRYQETQYF | TRBV3-1 | . | TRBJ2-5 | .
TGTGCCAGTACCGGGGACGGTGATGAAAAACTGTTTTTT | CASTGDGDEKLFF | TRBV19 | . | TRBJ1-4 | .
TGTGCCAGCAGTTTAAGCGGGACCTTAACCCTCTACACCGGGGAGCTGTTTTTT | CASSLSGTLTLYTGELFF | TRBV27 | TRBD2 | TRBJ2-2 | once
TGTGCCAGCAGCTCTACCGGGACATTGTACTTC | CASSSTGTLYF | TRBV7-2 | . | TRBJ2-7 | once
TGTGCCAGCAGCTCCCCCCCGGAGGGGAGATCATCCTACGAGCAGTACTTC | CASSSPPEGRSSYEQYF | TRBV5-8 | . | TRBJ2-7 | .
TGTGCCAGCAGTGGACGGAGGTACAATGAGCAGTTCTTC | CASSGRRYNEQFF | TRBV2 | . | TRBJ2-1 | .
TGTGCCAGCAGCCGGAGGGGTTCGAATGAAAAACTGTTTTTT | CASSRRGSNEKLFF | TRBV5-6 | . | TRBJ1-4 | once
TGTGCCAGCAGACAACAGGGGGCGAGGGGAAACACCATATATTTT | CASRQQGARGNTIYF | TRBV6-5 | TRBD1 | TRBJ1-3 | .
TGTGCCAGCAGCCCCTCGGACCGATTAGAGACCCAGTACTTC | CASSPSDRLETQYF | TRBV12-3/TRBV12-4 | . | TRBJ2-5 | .
TGTGCCAGCAGCTTATTCGGCGGGGGCACAGATACGCAGTATTTT | CASSLFGGGTDTQYF | TRBV7-6 | . | TRBJ2-3 | .
TGTGCCAGCAGTTTTAGGCTAGCGGGAGACGGCGGGGAGCTGTTTTTT | CASSFRLAGDGGELFF | TRBV12-3/TRBV12-4 | TRBD2 | TRBJ2-2 | .
TGTGCCACCAGTGGAGGTCTCGGTCCCTATGGCTACACCTTC | CATSGGLGPYGYTF | TRBV24-1 | . | TRBJ1-2 | .
TGCGCCAGCAGCTTTTCTTCGGCAGGTTCCGAGACCCAGTATTTC | CASSFSSAGSETQYF | TRBV5-1 | . | TRBJ2-5 | .
TGTGCCACCCCAGGGATGGAGAACACCGGGGAGCTGTTTTTT | CATPGMENTGELFF | TRBV19 | . | TRBJ2-2 | .
TGTGCCAGCAGTGAACGTCAGCAAGAGACCCAGTACTTC | CASSERQQETQYF | TRBV2 | . | TRBJ2-5 | few
TGTGCCAGCAGTGAACAGGGTTTTGCGGCTGGGGCCAACGTCCTGACTTTC | CASSEQGFAAGANVLTF | TRBV6-1 | . | TRBJ2-6 | .
TGCAGCGTTCTAATAGGAAACACCATATATTTT | CSVLIGNTIYF | TRBV29-1 | . | TRBJ1-3 | .
TGTGCCAGCCAGTCCTACGCCTTTTACGAGCAGTACTTC | CASQSYAFYEQYF | TRBV7-9 | . | TRBJ2-7 | once
TGTGCCAGCAGTCGACCCCTAGACAGGGGGCCCGTCCGATATCGGTACTTC | CASSRPLDRGPVRYRYF | TRBV28 | TRBD1 | TRBJ2-7 | .